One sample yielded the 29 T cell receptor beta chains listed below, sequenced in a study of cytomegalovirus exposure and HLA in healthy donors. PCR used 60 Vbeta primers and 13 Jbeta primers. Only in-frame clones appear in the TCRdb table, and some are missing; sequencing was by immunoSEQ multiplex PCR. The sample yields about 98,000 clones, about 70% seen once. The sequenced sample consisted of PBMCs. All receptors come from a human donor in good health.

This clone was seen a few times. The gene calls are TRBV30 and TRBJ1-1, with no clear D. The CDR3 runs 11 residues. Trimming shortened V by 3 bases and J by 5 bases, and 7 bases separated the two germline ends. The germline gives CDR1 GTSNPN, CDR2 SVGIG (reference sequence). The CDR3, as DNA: TGTGCCTGGAGGGCCGGGACTGAAGCTTTCTTT. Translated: CAWRAGTEAFF. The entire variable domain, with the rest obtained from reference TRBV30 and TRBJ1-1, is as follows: SQTIHQWPATLVQPVGSPLSLECTVEGTSNPNLYWYRQAAGRGLQLLFYSVGIGQISSEVPQNLSASRPQDRQFILSSKKLLLSDSGFYLCAWRAGTEAFFGQGTRLTVV.

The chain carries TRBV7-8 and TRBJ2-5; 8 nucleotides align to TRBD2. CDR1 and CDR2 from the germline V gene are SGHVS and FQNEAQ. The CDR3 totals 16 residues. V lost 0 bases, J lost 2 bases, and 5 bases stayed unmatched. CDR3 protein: CASSLAGGAGQETQYF. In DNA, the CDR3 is TGTGCCAGCAGCTTAGCCGGGGGGGCAGGACAAGAGACCCAGTACTTC.

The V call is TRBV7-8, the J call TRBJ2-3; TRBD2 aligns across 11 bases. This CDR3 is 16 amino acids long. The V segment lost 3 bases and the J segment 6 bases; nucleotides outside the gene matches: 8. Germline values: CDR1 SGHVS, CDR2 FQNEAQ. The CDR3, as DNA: TGTGCCAGCAGCTTCTTAGCGGGAGGGCCTAGGGATACGCAGTATTTT. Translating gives CASSFLAGGPRDTQYF. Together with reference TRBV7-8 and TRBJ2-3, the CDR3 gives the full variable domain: GAGVSQSPRYKVAKRGQDVALRCDPISGHVSLFWYQQALGQGPEFLTYFQNEAQLDKSGLPSDRFFAERPEGSVSTLKIQRTQQEDSAVYLCASSFLAGGPRDTQYFGPGTRLTVL.

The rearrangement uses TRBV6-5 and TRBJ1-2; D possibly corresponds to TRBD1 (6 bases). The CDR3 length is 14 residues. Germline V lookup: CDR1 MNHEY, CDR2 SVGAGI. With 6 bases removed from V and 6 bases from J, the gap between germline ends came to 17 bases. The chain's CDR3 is CASRPSDRSHGYTF. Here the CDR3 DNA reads TGTGCCAGCAGACCCTCCGACAGGTCTCATGGCTACACCTTC.

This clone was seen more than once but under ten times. The chain's CDR3 is CATSRVRGVSYEQYF. The CDR3 DNA follows: TGTGCCACCAGCAGAGTCCGGGGTGTTAGCTACGAGCAGTACTTC. The chain uses TRBV15 and TRBJ2-7; maybe TRBD2 (5 bases). The ends were cut back, 1 base at V and 3 bases at J, with 13 bases in the middle. CDR1 is LNHNV and CDR2 is YYDKDF in the germline V gene (reference sequence). This CDR3 has 15 residues.

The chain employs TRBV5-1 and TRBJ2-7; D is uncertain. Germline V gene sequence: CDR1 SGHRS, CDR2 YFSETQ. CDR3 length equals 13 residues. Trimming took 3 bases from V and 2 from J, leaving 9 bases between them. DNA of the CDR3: TGCGCCAGCAGCTCCTATGGAGCCTACGAGCAGTACTTC. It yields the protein CASSSYGAYEQYF.

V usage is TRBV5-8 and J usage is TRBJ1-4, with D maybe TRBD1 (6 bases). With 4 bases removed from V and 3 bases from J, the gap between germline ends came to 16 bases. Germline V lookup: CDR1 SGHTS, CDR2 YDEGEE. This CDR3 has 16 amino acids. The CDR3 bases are TGTGCCAGCAGCCTCGACAGGCTGTGGTCTAATGAAAAACTGTTTTTT. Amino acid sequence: CASSLDRLWSNEKLFF.

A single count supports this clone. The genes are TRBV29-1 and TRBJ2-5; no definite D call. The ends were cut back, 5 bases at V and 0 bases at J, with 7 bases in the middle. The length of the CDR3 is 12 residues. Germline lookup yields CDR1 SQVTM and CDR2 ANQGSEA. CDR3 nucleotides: TGCAGCGTTTTGGCGGACCAAGAGACCCAGTACTTC. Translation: CSVLADQETQYF. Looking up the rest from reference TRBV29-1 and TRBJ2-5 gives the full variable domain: SAVISQKPSRDICQRGTSLTIQCQVDSQVTMMFWYRQQPGQSLTLIATANQGSEATYESGFVIDKFPISRPNLTFSTLTVSNMSPEDSSIYLCSVLADQETQYFGPGTRLLVL.

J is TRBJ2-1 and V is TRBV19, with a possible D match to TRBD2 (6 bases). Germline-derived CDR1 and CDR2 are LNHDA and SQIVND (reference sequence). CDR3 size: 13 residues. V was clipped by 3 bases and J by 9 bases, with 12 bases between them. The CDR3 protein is CASSIPTSCEQFF. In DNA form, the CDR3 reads TGTGCCAGTAGTATCCCCACTAGCTGTGAGCAGTTCTTC.

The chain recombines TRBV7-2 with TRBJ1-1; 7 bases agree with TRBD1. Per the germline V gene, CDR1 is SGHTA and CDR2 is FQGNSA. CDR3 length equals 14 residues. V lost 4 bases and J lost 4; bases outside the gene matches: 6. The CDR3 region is CASSSLTGSTEAFF. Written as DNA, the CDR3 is TGTGCCAGCAGCTCACTGACAGGGTCCACTGAAGCTTTCTTT.

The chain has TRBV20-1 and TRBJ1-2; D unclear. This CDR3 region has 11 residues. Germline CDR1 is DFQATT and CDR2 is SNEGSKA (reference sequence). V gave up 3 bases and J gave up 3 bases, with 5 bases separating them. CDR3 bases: TGCAGTGCTAGGGCAGACTATGGCTACACCTTC. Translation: CSARADYGYTF.

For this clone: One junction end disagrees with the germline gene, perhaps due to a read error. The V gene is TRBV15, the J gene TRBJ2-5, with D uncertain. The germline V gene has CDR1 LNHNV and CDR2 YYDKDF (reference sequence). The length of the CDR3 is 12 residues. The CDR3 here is CATRRAGETQYF. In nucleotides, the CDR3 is TGTGCCACCAGGAGAGCCGGAGAGACCCAGTACTTC.

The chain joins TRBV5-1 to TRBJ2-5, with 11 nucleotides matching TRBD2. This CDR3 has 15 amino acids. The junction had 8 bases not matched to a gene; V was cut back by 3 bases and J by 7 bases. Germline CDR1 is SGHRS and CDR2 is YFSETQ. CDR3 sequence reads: CASSSVTLAGGTQYF. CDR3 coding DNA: TGCGCCAGCAGCTCCGTAACCCTAGCGGGGGGGACCCAGTACTTC.

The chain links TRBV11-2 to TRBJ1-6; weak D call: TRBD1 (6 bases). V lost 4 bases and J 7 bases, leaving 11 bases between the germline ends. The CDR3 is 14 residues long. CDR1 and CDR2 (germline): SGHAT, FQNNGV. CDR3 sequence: CASSSSDRNSPLHF. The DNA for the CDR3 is TGTGCCAGCAGCTCAAGCGACAGGAATTCACCCCTCCACTTT.

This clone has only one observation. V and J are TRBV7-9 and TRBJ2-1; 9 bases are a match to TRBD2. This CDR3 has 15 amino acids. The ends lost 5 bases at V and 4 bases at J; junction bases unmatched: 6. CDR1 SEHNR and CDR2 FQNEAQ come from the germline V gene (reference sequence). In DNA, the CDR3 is TGTGCCAGCAGCCGACTAGCGGCGGTTTACAATGAGCAGTTCTTC. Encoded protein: CASSRLAAVYNEQFF.

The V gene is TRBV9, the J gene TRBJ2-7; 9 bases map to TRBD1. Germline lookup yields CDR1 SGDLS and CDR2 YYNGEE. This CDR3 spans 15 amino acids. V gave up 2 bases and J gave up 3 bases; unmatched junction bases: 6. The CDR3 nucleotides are TGTGCCAGCAGCGTGTCCCCGGGACAGGGCTACGAGCAGTACTTC. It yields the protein CASSVSPGQGYEQYF.

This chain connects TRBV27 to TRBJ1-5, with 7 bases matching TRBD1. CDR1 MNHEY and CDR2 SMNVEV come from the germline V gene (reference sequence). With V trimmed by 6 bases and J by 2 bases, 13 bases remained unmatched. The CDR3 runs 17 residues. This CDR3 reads CASRPGQTLGGNQPQHF. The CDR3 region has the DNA TGTGCCAGCAGGCCGGGACAGACCTTAGGAGGCAATCAGCCCCAGCATTTT.

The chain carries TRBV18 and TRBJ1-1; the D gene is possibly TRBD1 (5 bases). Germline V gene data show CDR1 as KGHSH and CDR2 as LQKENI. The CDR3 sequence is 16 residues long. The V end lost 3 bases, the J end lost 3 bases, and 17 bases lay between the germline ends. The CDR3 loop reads CASSPLPGGPDTEAFF. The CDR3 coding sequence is TGTGCCAGCTCACCCCTCCCGGGGGGTCCGGACACTGAAGCTTTCTTT.

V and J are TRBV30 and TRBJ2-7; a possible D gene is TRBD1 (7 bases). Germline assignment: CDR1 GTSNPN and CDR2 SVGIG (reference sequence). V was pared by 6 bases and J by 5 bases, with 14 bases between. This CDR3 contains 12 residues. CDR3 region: CACHQGGNEQYF. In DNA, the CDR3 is TGTGCCTGTCACCAGGGGGGTAACGAGCAGTACTTC.

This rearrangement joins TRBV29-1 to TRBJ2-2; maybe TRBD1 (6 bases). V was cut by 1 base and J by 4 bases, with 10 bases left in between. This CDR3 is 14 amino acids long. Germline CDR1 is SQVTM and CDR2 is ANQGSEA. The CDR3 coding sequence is TGCAGCGTTGAAGGGGGGCGTGCCACCGGGGAGCTGTTTTTT. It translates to CSVEGGRATGELFF.

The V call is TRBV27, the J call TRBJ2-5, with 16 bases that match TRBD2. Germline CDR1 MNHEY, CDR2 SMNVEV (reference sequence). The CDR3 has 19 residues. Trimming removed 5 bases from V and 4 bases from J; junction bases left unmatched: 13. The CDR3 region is CASSLTTGLAGGPVETQYF. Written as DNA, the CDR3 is TGTGCCAGCAGTCTCACGACGGGACTAGCGGGAGGGCCGGTAGAGACCCAGTACTTC.

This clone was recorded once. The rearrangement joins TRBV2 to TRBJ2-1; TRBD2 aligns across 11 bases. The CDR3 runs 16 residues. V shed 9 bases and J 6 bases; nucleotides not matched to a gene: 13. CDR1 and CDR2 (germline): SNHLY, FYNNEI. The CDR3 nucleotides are TGTGCCAGGCAGCCCGTAGCGGGAGGGATGGGCAATGAGCAGTTCTTC. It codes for CARQPVAGGMGNEQFF.

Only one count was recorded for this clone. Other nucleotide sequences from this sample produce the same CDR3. The CDR3 region is CASSLRQSFYEQYF. DNA for the CDR3: TGTGCCAGCAGCTTGAGACAAAGCTTCTACGAGCAGTACTTC. The chain recombines TRBV5-6 with TRBJ2-7, with D uncertain. V lost 1 base, J lost 3 bases, and 11 bases lay in between. CDR3 length: 14 residues. Per the germline V gene, CDR1 is SGHDT and CDR2 is YYEEEE.

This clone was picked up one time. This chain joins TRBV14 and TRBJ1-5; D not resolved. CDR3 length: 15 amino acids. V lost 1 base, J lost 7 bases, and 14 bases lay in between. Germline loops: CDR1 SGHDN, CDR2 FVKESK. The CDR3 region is CASSQGGSAGQPQHF. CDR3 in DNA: TGTGCCAGCAGCCAAGGTGGAAGTGCCGGGCAGCCCCAGCATTTT.

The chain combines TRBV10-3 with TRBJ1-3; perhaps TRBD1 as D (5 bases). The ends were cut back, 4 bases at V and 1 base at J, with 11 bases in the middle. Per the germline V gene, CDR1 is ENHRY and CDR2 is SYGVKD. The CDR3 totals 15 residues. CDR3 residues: CAISGSGESGNTIYF. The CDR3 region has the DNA TGTGCCATCAGTGGATCGGGGGAATCTGGAAACACCATATATTTT.

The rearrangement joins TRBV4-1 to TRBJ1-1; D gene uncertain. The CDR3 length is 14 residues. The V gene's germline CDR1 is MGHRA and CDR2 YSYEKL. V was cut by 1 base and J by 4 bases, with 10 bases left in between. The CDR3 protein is CASSQGEGFTEAFF. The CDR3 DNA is TGCGCCAGCAGCCAAGGGGAGGGATTCACTGAAGCTTTCTTT.

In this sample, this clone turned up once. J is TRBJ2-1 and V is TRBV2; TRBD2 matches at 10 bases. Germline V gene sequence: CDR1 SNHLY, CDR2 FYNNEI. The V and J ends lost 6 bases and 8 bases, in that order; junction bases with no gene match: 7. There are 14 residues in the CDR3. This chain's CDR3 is CASSALGLADEQFF. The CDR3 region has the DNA TGTGCCAGCAGCGCACTCGGACTAGCGGATGAGCAGTTCTTC.

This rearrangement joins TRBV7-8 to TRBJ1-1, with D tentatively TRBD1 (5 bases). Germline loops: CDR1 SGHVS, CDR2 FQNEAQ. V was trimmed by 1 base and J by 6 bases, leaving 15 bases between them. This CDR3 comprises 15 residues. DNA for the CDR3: TGTGCCAGCAGCTTAGTTGGGGGGGGTAGCGCTGAAGCTTTCTTT. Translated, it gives CASSLVGGGSAEAFF.

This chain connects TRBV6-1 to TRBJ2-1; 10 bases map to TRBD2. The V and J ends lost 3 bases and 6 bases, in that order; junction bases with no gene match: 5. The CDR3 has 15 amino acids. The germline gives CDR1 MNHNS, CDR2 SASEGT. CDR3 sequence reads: CASSDGLAGVNEQFF. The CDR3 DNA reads TGTGCCAGCAGTGACGGCCTAGCGGGAGTCAATGAGCAGTTCTTC.